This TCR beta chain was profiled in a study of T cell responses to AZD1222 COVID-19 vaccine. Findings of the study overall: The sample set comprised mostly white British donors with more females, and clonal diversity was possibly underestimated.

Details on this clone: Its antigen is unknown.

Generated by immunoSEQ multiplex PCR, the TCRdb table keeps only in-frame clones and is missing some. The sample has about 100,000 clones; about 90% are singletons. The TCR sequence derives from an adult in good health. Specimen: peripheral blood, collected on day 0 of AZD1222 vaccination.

The CDR3 DNA is TGCGCCAGCAGCCCAGGAACAGGCGGCAATCAGCCCCAGCATTTT. Residues: CASSPGTGGNQPQHF. This chain uses TRBV4-1 with TRBJ1-5; weak D call: TRBD1 (5 bases). The germline V gene has CDR1 MGHRA and CDR2 YSYEKL. Trimming removed 4 bases at V and 2 bases at J, with 12 bases between. CDR3 length: 15 amino acids.